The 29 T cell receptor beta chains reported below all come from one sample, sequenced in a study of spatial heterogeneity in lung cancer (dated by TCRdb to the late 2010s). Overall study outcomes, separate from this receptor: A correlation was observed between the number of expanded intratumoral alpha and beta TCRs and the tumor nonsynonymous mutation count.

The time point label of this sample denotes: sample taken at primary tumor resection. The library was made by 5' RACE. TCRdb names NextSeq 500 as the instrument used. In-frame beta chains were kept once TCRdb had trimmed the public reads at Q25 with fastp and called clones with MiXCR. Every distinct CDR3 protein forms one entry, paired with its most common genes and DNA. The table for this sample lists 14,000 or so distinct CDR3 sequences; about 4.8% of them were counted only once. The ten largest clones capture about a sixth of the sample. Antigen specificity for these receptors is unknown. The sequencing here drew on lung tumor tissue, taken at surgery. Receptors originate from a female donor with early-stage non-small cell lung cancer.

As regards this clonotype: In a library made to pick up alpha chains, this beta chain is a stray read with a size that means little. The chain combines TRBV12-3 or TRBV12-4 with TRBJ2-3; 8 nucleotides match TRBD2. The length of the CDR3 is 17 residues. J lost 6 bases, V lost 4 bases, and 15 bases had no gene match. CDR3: CASSSSLTSDFLDTQYF. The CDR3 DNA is TGTGCCAGCAGTTCCTCTTTGACTAGCGACTTTTTGGATACGCAGTATTTT.

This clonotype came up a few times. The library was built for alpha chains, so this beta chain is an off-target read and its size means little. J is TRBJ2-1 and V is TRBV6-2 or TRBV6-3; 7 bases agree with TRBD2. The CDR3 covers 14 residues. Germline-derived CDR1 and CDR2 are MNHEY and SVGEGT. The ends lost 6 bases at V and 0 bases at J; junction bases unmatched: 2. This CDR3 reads CASSGGGSYNEQFF. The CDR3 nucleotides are TGTGCCAGCAGCGGCGGGGGCTCCTACAATGAGCAGTTCTTC.

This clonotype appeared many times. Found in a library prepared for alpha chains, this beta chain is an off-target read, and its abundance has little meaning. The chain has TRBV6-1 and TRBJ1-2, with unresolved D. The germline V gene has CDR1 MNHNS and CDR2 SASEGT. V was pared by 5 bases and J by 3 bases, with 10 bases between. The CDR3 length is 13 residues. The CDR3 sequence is CASSYRVDYGYTF. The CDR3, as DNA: TGTGCCAGCAGTTATCGGGTTGACTATGGCTACACCTTC.

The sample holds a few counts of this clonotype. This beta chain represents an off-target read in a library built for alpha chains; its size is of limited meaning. The CDR3 bases are TGCAGCGTCGCCGAGGCCTATAATTCACCCCTCCACTTT. Protein sequence: CSVAEAYNSPLHF. The J gene is TRBJ1-6, the V gene TRBV29-1; D uncertain. The CDR3 totals 13 residues. V lost 6 bases to trimming and J lost 2 bases, with 8 bases between them. From germline, CDR1 is SQVTM and CDR2 ANQGSEA.

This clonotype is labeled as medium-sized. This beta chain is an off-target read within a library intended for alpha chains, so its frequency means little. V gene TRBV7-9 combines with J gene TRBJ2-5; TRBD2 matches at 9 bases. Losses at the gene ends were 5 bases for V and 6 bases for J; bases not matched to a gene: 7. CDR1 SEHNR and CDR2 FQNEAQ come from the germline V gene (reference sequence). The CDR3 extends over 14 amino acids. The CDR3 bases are TGTGCCAGCAGCCCCAGGACTAGCGTACAGACCCAGTACTTC. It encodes CASSPRTSVQTQYF. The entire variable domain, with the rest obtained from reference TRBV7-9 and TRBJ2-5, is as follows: DTGVSQNPRHKITKRGQNVTFRCDPISEHNRLYWYRQTLGQGPEFLTYFQNEAQLEKSRLLSDRFSAERPKGSFSTLEIQRTEQGDSAMYLCASSPRTSVQTQYFGPGTRLLVL.

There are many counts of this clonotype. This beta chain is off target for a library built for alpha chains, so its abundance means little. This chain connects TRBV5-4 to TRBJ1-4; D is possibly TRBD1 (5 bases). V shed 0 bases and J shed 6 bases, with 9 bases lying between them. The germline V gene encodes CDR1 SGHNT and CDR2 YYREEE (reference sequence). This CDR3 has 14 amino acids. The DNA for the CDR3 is TGTGCCAGCAGCTTGGACAGGCGGGATGAAAAACTGTTTTTT. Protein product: CASSLDRRDEKLFF.

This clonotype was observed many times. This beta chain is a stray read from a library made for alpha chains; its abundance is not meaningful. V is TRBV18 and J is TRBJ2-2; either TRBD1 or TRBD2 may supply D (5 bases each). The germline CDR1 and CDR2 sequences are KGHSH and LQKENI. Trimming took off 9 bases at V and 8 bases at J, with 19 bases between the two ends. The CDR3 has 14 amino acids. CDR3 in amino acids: CASTPGTAKGELFF. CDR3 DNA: TGTGCCAGTACACCCGGGACCGCCAAGGGGGAGCTGTTTTTT.

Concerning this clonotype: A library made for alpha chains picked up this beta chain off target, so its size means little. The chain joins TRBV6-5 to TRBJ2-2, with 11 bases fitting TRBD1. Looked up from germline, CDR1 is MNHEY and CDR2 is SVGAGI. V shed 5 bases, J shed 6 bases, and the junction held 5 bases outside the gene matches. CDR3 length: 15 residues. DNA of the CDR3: TGTGCCAGCAGTGCCCCGGACAGGGGGCCCGGGGAGCTGTTTTTT. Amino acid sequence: CASSAPDRGPGELFF.

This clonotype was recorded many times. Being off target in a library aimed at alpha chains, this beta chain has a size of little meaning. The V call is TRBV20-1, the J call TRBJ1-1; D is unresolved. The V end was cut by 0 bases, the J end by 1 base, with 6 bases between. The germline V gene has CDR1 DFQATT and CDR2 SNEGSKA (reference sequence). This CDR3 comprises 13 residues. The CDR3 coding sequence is TGCAGTGCTAGAGATCGGGGGAACACTGAAGCTTTCTTT. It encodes CSARDRGNTEAFF.

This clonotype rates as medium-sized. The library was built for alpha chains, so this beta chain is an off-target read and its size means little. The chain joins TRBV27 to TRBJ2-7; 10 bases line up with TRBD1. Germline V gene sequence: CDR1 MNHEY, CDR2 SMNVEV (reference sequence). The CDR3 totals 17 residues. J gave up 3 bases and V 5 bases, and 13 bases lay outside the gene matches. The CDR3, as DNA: TGTGCCAGCAGTAGGACTATCGGGACAGGGGACTACTACGAGCAGTACTTC. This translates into CASSRTIGTGDYYEQYF.

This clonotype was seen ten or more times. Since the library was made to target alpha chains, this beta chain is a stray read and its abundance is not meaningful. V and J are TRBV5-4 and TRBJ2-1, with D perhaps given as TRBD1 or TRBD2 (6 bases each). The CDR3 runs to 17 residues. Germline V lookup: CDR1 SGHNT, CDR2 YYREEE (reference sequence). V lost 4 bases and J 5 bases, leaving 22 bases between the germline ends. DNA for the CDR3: TGTGCCAGCAGCCGAGGGGGACTTAGCGGACCTAACAATGAGCAGTTCTTC. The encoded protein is CASSRGGLSGPNNEQFF.

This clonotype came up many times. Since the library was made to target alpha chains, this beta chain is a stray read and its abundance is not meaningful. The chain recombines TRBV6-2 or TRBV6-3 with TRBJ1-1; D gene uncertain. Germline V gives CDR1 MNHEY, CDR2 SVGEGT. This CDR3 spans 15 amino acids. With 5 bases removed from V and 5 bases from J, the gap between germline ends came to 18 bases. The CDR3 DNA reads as TGTGCCAGCAGTCCACTGACGGGTATGGTGACTGAAGCTTTCTTT. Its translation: CASSPLTGMVTEAFF.

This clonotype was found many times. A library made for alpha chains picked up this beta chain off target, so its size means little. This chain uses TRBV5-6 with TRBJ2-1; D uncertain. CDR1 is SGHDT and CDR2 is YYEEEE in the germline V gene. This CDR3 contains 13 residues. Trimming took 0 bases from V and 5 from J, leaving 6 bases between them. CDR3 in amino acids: CASSLVGNNEQFF. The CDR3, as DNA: TGTGCCAGCAGCTTGGTCGGTAACAATGAGCAGTTCTTC.

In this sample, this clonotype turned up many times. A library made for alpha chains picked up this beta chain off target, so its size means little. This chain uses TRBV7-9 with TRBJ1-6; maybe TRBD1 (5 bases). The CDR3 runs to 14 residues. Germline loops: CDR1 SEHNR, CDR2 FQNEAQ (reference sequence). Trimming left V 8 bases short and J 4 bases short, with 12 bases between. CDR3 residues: CASGGSAYNSPLHF. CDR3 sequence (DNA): TGTGCCAGCGGGGGATCCGCATATAATTCACCCCTCCACTTT.

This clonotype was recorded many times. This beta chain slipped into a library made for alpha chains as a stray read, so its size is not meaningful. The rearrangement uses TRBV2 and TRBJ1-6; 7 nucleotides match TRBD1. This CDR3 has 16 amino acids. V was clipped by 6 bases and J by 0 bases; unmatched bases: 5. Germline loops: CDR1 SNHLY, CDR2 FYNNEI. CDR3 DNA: TGTGCCAGCAGATACAGGGGAAGCTCCTATAATTCACCCCTCCACTTT. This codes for CASRYRGSSYNSPLHF.

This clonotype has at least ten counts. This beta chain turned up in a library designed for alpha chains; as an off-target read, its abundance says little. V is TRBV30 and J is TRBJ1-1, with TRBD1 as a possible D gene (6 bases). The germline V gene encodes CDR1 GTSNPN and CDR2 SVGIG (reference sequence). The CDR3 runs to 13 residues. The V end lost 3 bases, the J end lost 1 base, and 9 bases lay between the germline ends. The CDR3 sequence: CAWRLQGNTEAFF. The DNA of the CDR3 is TGTGCCTGGAGGTTACAGGGGAACACTGAAGCTTTCTTT. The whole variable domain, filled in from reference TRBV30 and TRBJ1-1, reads SQTIHQWPATLVQPVGSPLSLECTVEGTSNPNLYWYRQAAGRGLQLLFYSVGIGQISSEVPQNLSASRPQDRQFILSSKKLLLSDSGFYLCAWRLQGNTEAFFGQGTRLTVV.

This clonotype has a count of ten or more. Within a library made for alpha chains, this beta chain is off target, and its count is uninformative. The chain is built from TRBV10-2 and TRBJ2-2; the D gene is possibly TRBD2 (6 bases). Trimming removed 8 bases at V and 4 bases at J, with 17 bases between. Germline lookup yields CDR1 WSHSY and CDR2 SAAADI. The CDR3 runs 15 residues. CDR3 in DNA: TGCGCCAGCTCAGGCAGCGGGTTTCGCACCGGGGAGCTGTTTTTT. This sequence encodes CASSGSGFRTGELFF.

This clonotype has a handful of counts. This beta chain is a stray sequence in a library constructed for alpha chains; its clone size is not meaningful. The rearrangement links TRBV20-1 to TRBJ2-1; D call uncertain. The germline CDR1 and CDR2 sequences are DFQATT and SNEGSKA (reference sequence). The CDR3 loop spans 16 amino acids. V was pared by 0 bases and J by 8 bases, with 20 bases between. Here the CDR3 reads CSARDPRDHQVDEQFF. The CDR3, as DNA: TGCAGTGCTAGAGATCCTCGAGATCACCAGGTGGATGAGCAGTTCTTC.

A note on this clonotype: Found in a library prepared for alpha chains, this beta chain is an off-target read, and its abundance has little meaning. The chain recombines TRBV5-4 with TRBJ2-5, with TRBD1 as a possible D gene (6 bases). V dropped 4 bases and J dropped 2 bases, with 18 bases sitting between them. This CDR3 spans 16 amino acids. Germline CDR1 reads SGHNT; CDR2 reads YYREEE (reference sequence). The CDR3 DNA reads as TGTGCCAGCAGCACTGACAGGATTAGAACACAAGAGACCCAGTACTTC. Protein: CASSTDRIRTQETQYF.

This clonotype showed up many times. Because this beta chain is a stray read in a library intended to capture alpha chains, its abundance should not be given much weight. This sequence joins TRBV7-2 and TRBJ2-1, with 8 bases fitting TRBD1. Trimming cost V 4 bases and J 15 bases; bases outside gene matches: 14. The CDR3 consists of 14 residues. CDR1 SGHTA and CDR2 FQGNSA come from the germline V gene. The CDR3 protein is CASSSSHTGQARFF. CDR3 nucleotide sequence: TGTGCCAGCAGCTCCTCCCACACGGGACAGGCGCGGTTCTTC.

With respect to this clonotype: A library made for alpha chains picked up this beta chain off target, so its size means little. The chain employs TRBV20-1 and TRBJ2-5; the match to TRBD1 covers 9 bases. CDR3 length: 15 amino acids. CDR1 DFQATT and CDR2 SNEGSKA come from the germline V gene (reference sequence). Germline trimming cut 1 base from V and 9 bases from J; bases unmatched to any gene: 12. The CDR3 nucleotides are TGCAGTGCTAGAGCTCCCGGGACAGGGTCCTCGGCCCAGTACTTC. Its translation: CSARAPGTGSSAQYF.

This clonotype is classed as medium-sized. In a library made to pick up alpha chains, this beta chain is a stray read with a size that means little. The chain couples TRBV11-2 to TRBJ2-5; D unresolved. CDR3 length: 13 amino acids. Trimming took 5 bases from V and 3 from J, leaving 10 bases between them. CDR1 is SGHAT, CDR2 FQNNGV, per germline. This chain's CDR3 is CASSPSPEETQYF. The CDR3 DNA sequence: TGTGCCAGCAGCCCCAGCCCCGAAGAGACCCAGTACTTC. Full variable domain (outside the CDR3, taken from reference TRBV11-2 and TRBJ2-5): EAGVAQSPRYKIIEKRQSVAFWCNPISGHATLYWYQQILGQGPKLLIQFQNNGVVDDSQLPKDRFSAERLKGVDSTLKIQPAKLEDSAVYLCASSPSPEETQYFGPGTRLLVL.

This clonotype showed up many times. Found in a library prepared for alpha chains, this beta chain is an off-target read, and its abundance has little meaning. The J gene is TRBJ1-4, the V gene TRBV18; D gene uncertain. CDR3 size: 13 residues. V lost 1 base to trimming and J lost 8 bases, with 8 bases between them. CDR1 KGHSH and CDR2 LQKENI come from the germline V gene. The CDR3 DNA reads TGTGCCAGCTCACCACAAATTGAAGAAAAACTGTTTTTT. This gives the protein CASSPQIEEKLFF.

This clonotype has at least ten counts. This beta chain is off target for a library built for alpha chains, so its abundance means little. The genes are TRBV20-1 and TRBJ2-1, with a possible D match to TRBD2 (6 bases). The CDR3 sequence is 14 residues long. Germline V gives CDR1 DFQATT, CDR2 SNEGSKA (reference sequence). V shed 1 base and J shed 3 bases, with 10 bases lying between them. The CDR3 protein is CSARAGGDYNEQFF. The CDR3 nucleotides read TGCAGTGCTAGAGCGGGCGGGGACTACAATGAGCAGTTCTTC.

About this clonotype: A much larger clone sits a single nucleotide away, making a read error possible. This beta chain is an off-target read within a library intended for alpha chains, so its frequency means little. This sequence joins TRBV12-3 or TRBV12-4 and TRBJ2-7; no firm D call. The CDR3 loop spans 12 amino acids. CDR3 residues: CASSPGNYEEYF. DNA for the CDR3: TGTGCCAGCAGTCCCGGAAACTACGAGGAGTACTTC.

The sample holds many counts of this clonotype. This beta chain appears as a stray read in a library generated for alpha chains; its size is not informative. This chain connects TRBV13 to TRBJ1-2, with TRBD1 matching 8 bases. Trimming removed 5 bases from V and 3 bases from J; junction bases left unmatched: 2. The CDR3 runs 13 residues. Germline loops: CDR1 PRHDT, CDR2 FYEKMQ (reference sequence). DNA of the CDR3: TGTGCCAGCAGCCAGACAGGGGACTATGGCTACACCTTC. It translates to CASSQTGDYGYTF.

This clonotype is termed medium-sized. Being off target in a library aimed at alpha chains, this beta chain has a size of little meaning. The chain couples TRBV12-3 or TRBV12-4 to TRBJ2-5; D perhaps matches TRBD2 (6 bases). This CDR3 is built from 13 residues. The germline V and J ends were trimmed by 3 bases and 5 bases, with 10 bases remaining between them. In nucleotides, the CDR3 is TGTGCCAGCAGTTTTTACGCGGGGGAGACCCAGTACTTC. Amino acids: CASSFYAGETQYF.

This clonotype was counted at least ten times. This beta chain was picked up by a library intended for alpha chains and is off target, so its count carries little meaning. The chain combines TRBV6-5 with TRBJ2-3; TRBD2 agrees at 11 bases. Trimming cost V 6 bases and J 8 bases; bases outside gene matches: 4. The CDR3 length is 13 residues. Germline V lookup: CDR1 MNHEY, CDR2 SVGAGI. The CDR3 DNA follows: TGTGCCAGCAGCGGGACTAGCGGCGGTACGCAGTATTTT. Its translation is CASSGTSGGTQYF.

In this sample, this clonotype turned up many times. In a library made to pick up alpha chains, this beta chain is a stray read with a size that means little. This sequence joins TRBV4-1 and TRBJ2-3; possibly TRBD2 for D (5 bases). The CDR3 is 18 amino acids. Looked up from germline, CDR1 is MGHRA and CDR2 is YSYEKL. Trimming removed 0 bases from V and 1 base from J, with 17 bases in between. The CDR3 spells CASSQDDRGGRGTDTQYF. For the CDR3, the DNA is TGCGCCAGCAGCCAAGATGACCGCGGAGGACGGGGCACAGATACGCAGTATTTT.